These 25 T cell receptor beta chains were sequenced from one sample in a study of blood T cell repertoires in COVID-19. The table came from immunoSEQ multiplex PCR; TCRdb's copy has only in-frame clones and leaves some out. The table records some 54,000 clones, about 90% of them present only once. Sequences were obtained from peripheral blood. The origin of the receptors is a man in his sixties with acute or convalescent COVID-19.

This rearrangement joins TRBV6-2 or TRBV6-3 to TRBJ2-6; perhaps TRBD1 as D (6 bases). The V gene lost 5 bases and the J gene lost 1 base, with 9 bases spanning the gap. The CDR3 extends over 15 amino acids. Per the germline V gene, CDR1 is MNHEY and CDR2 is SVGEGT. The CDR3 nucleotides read TGTGCCAGCAGTACGGGACAATCTGGGGCCAACGTCCTGACTTTC. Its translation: CASSTGQSGANVLTF.

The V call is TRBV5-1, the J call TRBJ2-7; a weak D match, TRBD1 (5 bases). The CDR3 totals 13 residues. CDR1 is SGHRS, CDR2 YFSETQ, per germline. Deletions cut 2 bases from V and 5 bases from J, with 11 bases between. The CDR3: CASSFQGFNEQYF. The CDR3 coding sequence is TGCGCCAGCAGCTTTCAGGGTTTCAACGAGCAGTACTTC.

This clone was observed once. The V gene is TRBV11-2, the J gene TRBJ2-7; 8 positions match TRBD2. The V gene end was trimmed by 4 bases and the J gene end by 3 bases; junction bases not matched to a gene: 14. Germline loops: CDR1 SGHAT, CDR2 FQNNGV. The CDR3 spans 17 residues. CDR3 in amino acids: CASSSRSLAGFNYEQYF. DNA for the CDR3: TGTGCCAGCAGCTCCCGCTCTCTAGCGGGCTTTAACTACGAGCAGTACTTC.

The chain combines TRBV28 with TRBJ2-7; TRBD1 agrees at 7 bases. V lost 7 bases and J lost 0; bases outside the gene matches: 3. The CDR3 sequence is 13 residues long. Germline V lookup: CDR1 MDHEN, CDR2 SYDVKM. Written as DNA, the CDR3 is TGTGCCAGCAACGACAGGGCCTCCTACGAGCAGTACTTC. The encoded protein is CASNDRASYEQYF.

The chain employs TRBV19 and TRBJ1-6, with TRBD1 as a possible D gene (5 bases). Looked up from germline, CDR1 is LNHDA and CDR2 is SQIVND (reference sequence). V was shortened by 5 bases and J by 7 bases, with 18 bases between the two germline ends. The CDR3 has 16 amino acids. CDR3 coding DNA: TGTGCCAGTAGTGTACACCCCAGGGTAGGGAATTCACCCCTCCACTTT. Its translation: CASSVHPRVGNSPLHF.

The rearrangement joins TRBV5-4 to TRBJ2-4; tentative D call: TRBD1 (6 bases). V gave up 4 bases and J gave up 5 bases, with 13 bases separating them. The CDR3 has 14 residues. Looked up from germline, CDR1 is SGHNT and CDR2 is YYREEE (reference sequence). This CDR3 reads CASSKGQPQNIQYF. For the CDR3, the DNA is TGTGCCAGCAGCAAAGGACAGCCTCAAAACATTCAGTACTTC.

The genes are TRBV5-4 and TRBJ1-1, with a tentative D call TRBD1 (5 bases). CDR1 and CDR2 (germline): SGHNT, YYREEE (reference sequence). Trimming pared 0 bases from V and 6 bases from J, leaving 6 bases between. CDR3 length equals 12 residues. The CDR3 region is CASSLDRSEAFF. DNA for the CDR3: TGTGCCAGCAGCTTGGACAGGTCTGAAGCTTTCTTT.

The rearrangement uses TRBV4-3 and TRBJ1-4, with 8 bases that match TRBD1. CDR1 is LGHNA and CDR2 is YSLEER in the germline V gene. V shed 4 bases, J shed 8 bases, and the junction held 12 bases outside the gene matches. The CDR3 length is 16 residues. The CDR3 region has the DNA TGCGCCAGCAGCCGAGAGACAGGGGCCTTGGGAGAAAAACTGTTTTTT. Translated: CASSRETGALGEKLFF.

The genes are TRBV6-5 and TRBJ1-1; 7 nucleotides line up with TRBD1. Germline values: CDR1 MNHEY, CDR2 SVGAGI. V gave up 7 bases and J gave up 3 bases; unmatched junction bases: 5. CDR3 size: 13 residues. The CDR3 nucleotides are TGTGCCAGCACTTATACAGGGGACACTGAAGCTTTCTTT. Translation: CASTYTGDTEAFF.

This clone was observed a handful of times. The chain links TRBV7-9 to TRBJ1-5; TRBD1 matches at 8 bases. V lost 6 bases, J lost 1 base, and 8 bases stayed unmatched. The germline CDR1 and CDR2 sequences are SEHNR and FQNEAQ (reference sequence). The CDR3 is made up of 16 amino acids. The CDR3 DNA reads TGTGCCAGCAGATCGGACAGGGAAGGAAGCAATCAGCCCCAGCATTTT. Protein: CASRSDREGSNQPQHF.

CDR3 bases: TGTGCCAGCAGTGAAAGAACAGGAAGTAATTCACCCCTCCACTTT. This sequence encodes CASSERTGSNSPLHF. The chain has TRBV25-1 and TRBJ1-6; a weak D match, TRBD1 (5 bases). V was cut by 2 bases and J by 6 bases, with 11 bases left in between. CDR1 MGHDK and CDR2 SYGVNS come from the germline V gene. The CDR3 is 15 residues long.

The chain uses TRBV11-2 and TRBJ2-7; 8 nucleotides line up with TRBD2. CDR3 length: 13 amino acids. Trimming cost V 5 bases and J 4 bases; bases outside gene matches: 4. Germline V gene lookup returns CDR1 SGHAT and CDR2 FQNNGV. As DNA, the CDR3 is TGTGCCAGCAGCATGGGACTAGTGTACGAGCAGTACTTC. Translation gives CASSMGLVYEQYF.

The CDR3 sequence is CASSSQLAGKDTQYF. The CDR3 region has the DNA TGTGCCAGCAGCTCTCAACTAGCGGGAAAAGATACGCAGTATTTT. The chain recombines TRBV11-2 with TRBJ2-3; 10 bases match TRBD2. CDR3 length: 15 amino acids. CDR1 and CDR2 (germline): SGHAT, FQNNGV. V was pared by 4 bases and J by 5 bases, with 6 bases of the junction left unmatched.

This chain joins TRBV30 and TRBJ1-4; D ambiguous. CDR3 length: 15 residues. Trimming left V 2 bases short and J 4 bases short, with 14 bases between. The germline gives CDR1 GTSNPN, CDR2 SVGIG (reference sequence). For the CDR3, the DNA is TGTGCCTGGAGTCCTCGAGGGCGCATTAATGAAAAACTGTTTTTT. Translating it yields CAWSPRGRINEKLFF.

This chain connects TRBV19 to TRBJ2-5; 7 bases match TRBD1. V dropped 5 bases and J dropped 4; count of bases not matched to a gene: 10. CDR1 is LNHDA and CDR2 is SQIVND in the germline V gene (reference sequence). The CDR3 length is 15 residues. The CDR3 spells CASSLRDRRLETQYF. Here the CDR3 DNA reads TGTGCCAGTAGTCTCCGGGACAGAAGGCTAGAGACCCAGTACTTC.

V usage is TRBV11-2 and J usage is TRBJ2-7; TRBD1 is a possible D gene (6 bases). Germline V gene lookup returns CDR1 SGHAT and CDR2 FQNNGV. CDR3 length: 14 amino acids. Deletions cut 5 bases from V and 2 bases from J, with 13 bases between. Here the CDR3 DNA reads TGTGCCAGCAGCCCTACAGGGCCTCCCTACGAGCAGTACTTC. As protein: CASSPTGPPYEQYF. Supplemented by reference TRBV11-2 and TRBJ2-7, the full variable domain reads EAGVAQSPRYKIIEKRQSVAFWCNPISGHATLYWYQQILGQGPKLLIQFQNNGVVDDSQLPKDRFSAERLKGVDSTLKIQPAKLEDSAVYLCASSPTGPPYEQYFGPGTRLTVT.

CDR3: CASSPGTSGRYEQFF. The CDR3 nucleotides are TGTGCCAGCAGTCCAGGGACTAGCGGGAGGTATGAGCAGTTCTTC. V is TRBV27 and J is TRBJ2-1, with 15 positions matching TRBD2. This CDR3 is 15 amino acids long. CDR1 is MNHEY, CDR2 SMNVEV, per germline (reference sequence). Trimming took 5 bases from V and 8 from J; bases not matched to a gene: 4.

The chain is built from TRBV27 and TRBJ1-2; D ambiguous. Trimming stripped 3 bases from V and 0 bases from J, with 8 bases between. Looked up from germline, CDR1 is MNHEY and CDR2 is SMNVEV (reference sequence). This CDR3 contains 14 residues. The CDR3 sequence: CASSFPTTNYGYTF. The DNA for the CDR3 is TGTGCCAGCAGTTTCCCGACAACTAACTATGGCTACACCTTC.

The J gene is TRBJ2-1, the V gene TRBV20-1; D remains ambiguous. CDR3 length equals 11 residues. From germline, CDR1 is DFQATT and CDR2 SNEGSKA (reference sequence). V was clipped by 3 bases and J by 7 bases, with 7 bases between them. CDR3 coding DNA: TGCAGTGCTAGGGGCCCTAATGAGCAGTTCTTC. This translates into CSARGPNEQFF.

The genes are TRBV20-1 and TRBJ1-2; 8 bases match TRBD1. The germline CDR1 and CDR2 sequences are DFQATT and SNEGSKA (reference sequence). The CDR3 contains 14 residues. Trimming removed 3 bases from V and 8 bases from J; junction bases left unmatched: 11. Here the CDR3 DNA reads TGCAGTGCTAGTCTGATATACAGGGGGAAGGGCTACACCTTC. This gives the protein CSASLIYRGKGYTF.

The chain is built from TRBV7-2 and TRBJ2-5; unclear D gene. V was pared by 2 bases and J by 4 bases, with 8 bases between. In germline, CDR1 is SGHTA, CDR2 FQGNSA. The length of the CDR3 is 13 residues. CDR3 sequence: CASSLPSPETQYF. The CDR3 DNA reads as TGTGCCAGCAGCTTACCCTCCCCAGAGACCCAGTACTTC. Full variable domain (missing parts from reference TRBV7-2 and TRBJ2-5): GAGVSQSPSNKVTEKGKDVELRCDPISGHTALYWYRQSLGQGLEFLIYFQGNSAPDKSGLPSDRFSAERTGGSVSTLTIQRTQQEDSAVYLCASSLPSPETQYFGPGTRLLVL.

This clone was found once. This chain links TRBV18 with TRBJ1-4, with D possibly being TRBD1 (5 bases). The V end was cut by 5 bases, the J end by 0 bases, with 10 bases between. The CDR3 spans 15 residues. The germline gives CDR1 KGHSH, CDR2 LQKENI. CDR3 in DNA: TGTGCCAGCTCAACTTCAGGGCCAACTAATGAAAAACTGTTTTTT. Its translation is CASSTSGPTNEKLFF.

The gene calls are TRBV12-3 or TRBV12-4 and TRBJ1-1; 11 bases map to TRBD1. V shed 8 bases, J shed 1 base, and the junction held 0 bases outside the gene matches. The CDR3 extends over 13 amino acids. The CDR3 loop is CASGQGANTEAFF. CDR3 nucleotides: TGTGCCAGCGGACAGGGGGCGAACACTGAAGCTTTCTTT.

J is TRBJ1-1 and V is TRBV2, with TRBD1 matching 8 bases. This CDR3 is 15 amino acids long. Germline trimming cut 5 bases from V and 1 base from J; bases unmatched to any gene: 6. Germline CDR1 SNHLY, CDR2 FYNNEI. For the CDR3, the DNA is TGTGCCAGCAGTAAGGACAGGGCTACGAACACTGAAGCTTTCTTT. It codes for CASSKDRATNTEAFF.

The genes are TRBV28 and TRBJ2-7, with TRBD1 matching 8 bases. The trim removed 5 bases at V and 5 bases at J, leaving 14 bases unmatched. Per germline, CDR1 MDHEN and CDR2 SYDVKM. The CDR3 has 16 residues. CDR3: CASSPILDREGHEQYF. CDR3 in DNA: TGTGCCAGCAGTCCAATACTGGACAGGGAAGGTCACGAGCAGTACTTC. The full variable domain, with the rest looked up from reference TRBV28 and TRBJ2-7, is DVKVTQSSRYLVKRTGEKVFLECVQDMDHENMFWYRQDPGLGLRLIYFSYDVKMKEKGDIPEGYSVSREKKERFSLILESASTNQTSMYLCASSPILDREGHEQYFGPGTRLTVT.